Listed below are T cell receptor beta chains from one sample, sequenced in a study of cytomegalovirus exposure and HLA in healthy donors. Profiling relied on immunoSEQ multiplex PCR, and the TCRdb table lists in-frame clones only, not all of them. The table records approximately 110,000 clones, roughly 70% of them present only once. The sequenced sample was PBMCs. The receptors here all came from a man younger than 45 in good health and CMV-seropositive. The CDR3 runs from the conserved cysteine through the conserved F or W. Each record gives: clone size, V gene, D gene, J gene, CDR3 DNA, CDR3 protein. D genes are given only for firm matches. Only some rows state a clone size, as once, few, many or a class for expanded clones.

.,TRBV27,.,TRBJ2-1,TGTGCCAGCAGGAAAGCGGTAACCTCCTACAATGAGCAGTTCTTC,CASRKAVTSYNEQFF
.,TRBV29-1,TRBD1,TRBJ2-2,TGCAGCGTTGCCCGGCAGGGGGCGCGGGGGGAGCTGTTTTTT,CSVARQGARGELFF
.,TRBV28,TRBD1,TRBJ1-2,TGTGCCAGCAACCTCGACAGGGCCACGAGTGGCTACACCTTC,CASNLDRATSGYTF
.,TRBV5-1,.,TRBJ1-1,TGCGCCAGCAGGGGGCAGGGGATGAACACTGAAGCTTTCTTT,CASRGQGMNTEAFF
.,TRBV27,.,TRBJ1-2,TGTGCCAGCAAAGGAGGGGACCTATTGGGGGGCTACACCTTC,CASKGGDLLGGYTF
.,TRBV28,.,TRBJ1-1,TGTGCCAGCAGTTTCACAGGCGAAGCTTTCTTT,CASSFTGEAFF
.,TRBV29-1,.,TRBJ1-2,TGCAGCGTTGAAGGGACAGCTAACTATGGCTACACCTTC,CSVEGTANYGYTF
.,TRBV28,TRBD1,TRBJ2-1,TGTGCCAGCAGCTCACTCGGGACAGATAACTACAATGAGCAGTTCTTC,CASSSLGTDNYNEQFF
.,TRBV2,TRBD1,TRBJ2-7,TGTGCCAGCAGAAGGACAGGGGTAGAGAGGTACTTC,CASRRTGVERYF
.,TRBV30,TRBD1,TRBJ1-4,TGTGCCTGGACGGGACAGGGCAGGGAAAAACTGTTTTTT,CAWTGQGREKLFF
.,TRBV5-1,TRBD1,TRBJ1-4,TGCGCCAGCAGCCTTACAGGGGGAGGCGGTGAAAAACTGTTTTTT,CASSLTGGGGEKLFF
.,TRBV25-1,.,TRBJ1-1,TGTGCCAGCAGTGAATATGGGGGGGACACTGAAGCTTTCTTT,CASSEYGGDTEAFF
few,TRBV5-1,TRBD2,TRBJ2-3,TGCGCCAGCGGACTAGCCACAGATACGCAGTATTTT,CASGLATDTQYF
.,TRBV6-5,TRBD1,TRBJ1-2,TGTGCCAGCAGTTACTCCAGGGGGCCTAACTATGGCTACACCTTC,CASSYSRGPNYGYTF
.,TRBV10-3,TRBD2,TRBJ2-1,TGTGCCATCAGGGCCGGGACTAGCGGGGTTAGCGGTGGTGAGCAGTTCTTC,CAIRAGTSGVSGGEQFF
.,TRBV5-4,TRBD1,TRBJ2-3,TGTGCCAGCAGCTTCCGGGACAGGGGCACAGATACGCAGTATTTT,CASSFRDRGTDTQYF
.,TRBV2,TRBD2,TRBJ2-1,TGTGCCAGCACCGCGACTAACGGGGGGGCCCGCAATGAGCAGTTCTTC,CASTATNGGARNEQFF
.,TRBV9,.,TRBJ2-1,TGTGCCAGCAGCGCCCCTAGTGCCAATGAGCAGTTCTTC,CASSAPSANEQFF
.,TRBV19,TRBD1,TRBJ1-6,TGTGCCAGTAGTATAGAGGACAGGAGCTCCTATAATTCACCCCTCCACTTT,CASSIEDRSSYNSPLHF
once,TRBV4-1,TRBD1,TRBJ1-3,TGCGCCAGCAGCCAAGACGGGACAGGGGGCTTCTTGAGGGGAAACACCATATATTTT,CASSQDGTGGFLRGNTIYF
.,TRBV11-1,.,TRBJ2-1,TGTGCCAGCAGCTTTTCGAGCGGCGGCAGCTCCTACAATGAGCAGTTCTTC,CASSFSSGGSSYNEQFF
once,TRBV11-2,TRBD2,TRBJ2-7,TGTGCCAGCAGCTTAGCTCGCGGGCTAGCGGGGGGGAACGAGCAGTACTTC,CASSLARGLAGGNEQYF
.,TRBV28,.,TRBJ1-4,TGTGCCAGCACGACGCCTTCAGGGGCTAATGAAAAACTGTTTTTT,CASTTPSGANEKLFF
.,TRBV7-2,TRBD1,TRBJ1-1,TGTGCCAGCAGCCCCCAGACAGGGCGTGATTTGACTGAAGCTTTCTTT,CASSPQTGRDLTEAFF
few,TRBV20-1,.,TRBJ1-2,TGCAGTGCTAGCCCCATCTATGGCTACACCTTC,CSASPIYGYTF
.,TRBV30,TRBD1,TRBJ1-1,TGTGCCTGGAGCGGGACAGGGTACGCTGAAGCTTTCTTT,CAWSGTGYAEAFF
.,TRBV11-3,TRBD1,TRBJ1-2,TGTGCCAGCAGCTTAGATAATGCAGGGGGCGATCCTCGTAACTATGGCTACACCTTC,CASSLDNAGGDPRNYGYTF
.,TRBV19,.,TRBJ2-2,TGTGCCAGTAGGAGGTCCGAGAACACCGGGGAGCTGTTTTTT,CASRRSENTGELFF
.,TRBV27,.,TRBJ1-4,TGTGCCAGCGCAGCGAGGCGAGCTAATGAAAAACTGTTTTTT,CASAARRANEKLFF
.,TRBV6-4,TRBD1,TRBJ2-2,TGTGCCAGCAGTGACAGGGGGCGCGGCACCGGGGAGCTGTTTTTT,CASSDRGRGTGELFF
few,TRBV7-8,.,TRBJ1-5,TGTGCCAGCAGCTTAGATGGGCGGAACGGGGTCCAGCCCCAGCATTTT,CASSLDGRNGVQPQHF
.,TRBV30,TRBD1,TRBJ1-2,TGTGCCTGGAGTAGGGACAGGGTCTATGGCTACACCTTC,CAWSRDRVYGYTF
.,TRBV5-6,TRBD1,TRBJ1-1,TGTGCCAGCAGCCCCGGGACAGGGGGAGGAAACACTGAAGCTTTCTTT,CASSPGTGGGNTEAFF
.,TRBV19,TRBD2,TRBJ2-1,TGTGCCAGTAGTATCACTAGCGGGGAGAAGGGGTTCTTC,CASSITSGEKGFF
.,TRBV7-2,TRBD2,TRBJ2-1,TGTGCCAGCAGCTTAGATTCGGCTAGCGGGGGGGATGAGCAGTTCTTC,CASSLDSASGGDEQFF
.,TRBV6-1,TRBD1,TRBJ1-5,TGTGCCAGCACTCGGGACAGGGCCAATCAGCCCCAGCATTTT,CASTRDRANQPQHF
once,TRBV4-1,.,TRBJ2-4,TGCGCCAGCAGCCTTCAATTTTCAAGAGTCGTCGACATTCAGTACTTC,CASSLQFSRVVDIQYF
.,TRBV6-6,TRBD1,TRBJ2-7,TGTGCCAGCAGTCTCGGACAGGGGAGTGAGCAGTACTTC,CASSLGQGSEQYF
.,TRBV5-1,.,TRBJ1-5,TGCGCCAGCAGCTCGGAGGGTAACCAGCCCCAGCATTTT,CASSSEGNQPQHF
.,TRBV6-5,.,TRBJ1-2,TGTGCCAGCAGTTTGGTGGGAGGTAACTATGGCTACACCTTC,CASSLVGGNYGYTF
.,TRBV6-1,.,TRBJ1-2,TGTGCCAGCAGTGAAGCGCGGGGGGCGCAAGGCTACACCTTC,CASSEARGAQGYTF
.,TRBV5-1,TRBD2,TRBJ2-1,TGCGCCAGCAGACCCCTAGCGGGGAGCTCCTACAATGAGCAGTTCTTC,CASRPLAGSSYNEQFF
.,TRBV5-1,.,TRBJ2-7,TGCGCCAGCAGCTTTGACCGGACTGTCTACGAGCAGTACTTC,CASSFDRTVYEQYF
.,TRBV10-3,.,TRBJ1-6,TGTGCCATCAGTGCGGGGGGGCCCCTCCACTTT,CAISAGGPLHF
.,TRBV18,.,TRBJ1-2,TGTGCCAGCTCACCGGACAGTAACTATGGCTACACCTTC,CASSPDSNYGYTF
.,TRBV27,TRBD2,TRBJ2-5,TGTGCCAGCAGTTTCCTAGCGGGAGGGCAAGAGACCCAGTACTTC,CASSFLAGGQETQYF
.,TRBV5-1,TRBD1,TRBJ2-1,TGCGCCAGCAGCTTGGACGGGACAGGAGGTTACAATGAGCAGTTCTTC,CASSLDGTGGYNEQFF
.,TRBV4-3,.,TRBJ2-2,TGCGCCAGCAGCCAAGATTGGAGCACCGGGGAGCTGTTTTTT,CASSQDWSTGELFF
.,TRBV6-6,.,TRBJ1-1,TGTGCCAGCACTTCGAACACTGAAGCTTTCTTT,CASTSNTEAFF
.,TRBV11-2,.,TRBJ2-1,TGTGCCAGCAGCTTCGCTAGCCAAGGTGAGCAGTTCTTC,CASSFASQGEQFF
.,TRBV28,TRBD1,TRBJ1-2,TGTGCCAGCAGTTCCCCATCGGACAGGGGAAACTATGGCTACACCTTC,CASSSPSDRGNYGYTF
once,TRBV6-6,.,TRBJ2-5,TGTGCCAGCAGTAACGGGGTAGTCTCCCAAGAGACCCAGTACTTC,CASSNGVVSQETQYF
.,TRBV5-1,.,TRBJ1-6,TGCGCCAGCAGCTCTGATCCCCCGGGGAGCCGTAATTCACCCCTCCACTTT,CASSSDPPGSRNSPLHF
.,TRBV6-1,TRBD1,TRBJ2-1,TGTGCCAGCAGTGGGGGACAGGGAAGACTTAACAATGAGCAGTTCTTC,CASSGGQGRLNNEQFF